Reported below is one TCR beta chain. The data were obtained in a study of blood T cell repertoires in COVID-19. Study-wide background: PBMCs, B-cell-depleted T cells, or T cells provided the cDNA or gDNA that made up the material.

The germline V and J ends were trimmed by 5 bases and 6 bases, with 11 bases remaining between them. This CDR3 is 14 amino acids long. The germline CDR1 and CDR2 sequences are MNHEY and SMNVEV (reference sequence). Original data processing: Amplification of reference gene primers was used by the study to estimate nucleated cell counts. Assay: immunoSEQ multiplex PCR; the TCRdb copy retains only in-frame clones and omits some. That table supplies the V and J calls and clone size; D and trimming were determined from the DNA. The table has some 130,000 clones, around 80% seen once. This clonotype was sampled from a man aged 55 to 70 who had recovered from COVID-19. The specimen sequenced was peripheral blood. J is TRBJ1-6 and V is TRBV27, with no clear D. This CDR3 is CASSGQVANSPLHF. The CDR3 DNA reads as TGTGCCAGCAGTGGGCAGGTTGCTAATTCACCCCTCCACTTT.